The 30 T cell receptor beta chains presented below share a single source sample, sequenced in a study of somatic mutations in cytotoxic T cells in rheumatoid arthritis. Produced via immunoSEQ multiplex PCR; TCRdb's table is partial and in-frame only. Of more than 15,000 clones listed, roughly 85% are singletons. The sequenced sample consisted of CD8+ T cells sorted from blood. These receptors were taken from a woman in her thirties or forties with rheumatoid arthritis.

The J gene is TRBJ2-1, the V gene TRBV9; TRBD2 might be the D (7 bases). V lost 3 bases to trimming and J lost 0 bases, with 16 bases between them. The germline CDR1 and CDR2 sequences are SGDLS and YYNGEE. The CDR3 totals 17 residues. CDR3 protein: CASSAPLGGASYNEQFF. The CDR3 bases are TGTGCCAGCAGCGCCCCATTAGGGGGGGCCTCCTACAATGAGCAGTTCTTC.

This clone appeared a few times. The V and J genes are TRBV30 and TRBJ2-2, with 11 bases fitting TRBD2. Germline assignment: CDR1 GTSNPN and CDR2 SVGIG (reference sequence). This CDR3 comprises 13 residues. The J segment lost 7 bases and the V segment lost 7 bases, leaving 5 bases of the junction unmatched. The CDR3 DNA follows: TGTGCCTTAGCGGGAGGGAGTGGCGGGGAGCTGTTTTTT. This codes for CALAGGSGGELFF.

The chain carries TRBV5-1 and TRBJ2-5, with D possibly being TRBD1 (5 bases). Gene TRBJ2-7 matches the end of the DNA better, so the J call may be wrong. The CDR3 covers 14 residues. CDR1 SGHRS and CDR2 YFSETQ come from the germline V gene. CDR3 DNA: TGCGCCAGCAGCTTAACAGGTAATGCCTACGAGCAGTACTTC. Amino acid sequence: CASSLTGNAYEQYF.

This sequence joins TRBV23-1 and TRBJ1-2, with 11 bases aligning to TRBD1. TRBV23-1 is an ORF, and what it does is uncertain. V dropped 4 bases and J dropped 4; count of bases not matched to a gene: 8. The CDR3 extends over 16 amino acids. The CDR3 DNA reads TGCGCCAGCAGTCCCCCCCTGGGACAGGGGGGCTATGGCTACACCTTC. This translates into CASSPPLGQGGYGYTF.

The V and J genes are TRBV5-3 and TRBJ2-1, with D unresolved. TRBV5-3 is reported as an ORF; its role is uncertain. This CDR3 contains 19 residues. V gave up 6 bases and J gave up 0 bases, with 25 bases separating them. The DNA of the CDR3 is TGTGCCAGAACCCCCGGTCCATCCATCTACCATAGCTCCTACAATGAGCAGTTCTTC. It is translated as CARTPGPSIYHSSYNEQFF.

V and J are TRBV6-5 and TRBJ2-2; 14 nucleotides line up with TRBD2. Germline assignment: CDR1 MNHEY and CDR2 SVGAGI. V lost 6 bases and J lost 5; bases outside the gene matches: 2. The CDR3 sequence is 15 residues long. In DNA, the CDR3 is TGTGCCAGCAGCAGACTAGCGGGGGGGACCGGGGAGCTGTTTTTT. It specifies CASSRLAGGTGELFF.

The chain employs TRBV30 and TRBJ2-5; 8 nucleotides align to TRBD2. The germline CDR1 and CDR2 sequences are GTSNPN and SVGIG (reference sequence). CDR3 length: 17 amino acids. Trimming at V came to 0 bases and at J to 5 bases, leaving 14 bases not matched to a gene. This chain's CDR3 is CAWSVPSGRLVWETQYF. The DNA for the CDR3 is TGTGCCTGGAGTGTACCCAGCGGGAGATTAGTGTGGGAGACCCAGTACTTC.

The rearrangement links TRBV2 to TRBJ1-4; perhaps TRBD1 as D (5 bases). Germline V lookup: CDR1 SNHLY, CDR2 FYNNEI. Between the trimmed V and J ends, which lost 10 bases and 8 bases, there was a span of 20 bases. The CDR3 sequence is 14 residues long. CDR3 coding DNA: TGTGCCACCCAGACGCCGGGGGGTGAAGAAAAACTGTTTTTT. Its protein product is CATQTPGGEEKLFF. Variable domain in full (rest from reference TRBV2 and TRBJ1-4): EPEVTQTPSHQVTQMGQEVILRCVPISNHLYFYWYRQILGQKVEFLVSFYNNEISEKSEIFDDQFSVERPDGSNFTLKIRSTKLEDSAMYFCATQTPGGEEKLFFGSGTQLSVL.

The rearrangement uses TRBV7-6 and TRBJ2-1; 7 bases line up with TRBD1. Germline lookup yields CDR1 SGHVS and CDR2 FNYEAQ. V dropped 6 bases and J dropped 0; count of bases not matched to a gene: 11. This CDR3 has 17 amino acids. The CDR3 loop reads CASSFPGQLPSYNEQFF. DNA of the CDR3: TGTGCCAGCAGTTTTCCGGGACAGCTTCCCTCCTACAATGAGCAGTTCTTC.

This chain connects TRBV5-6 to TRBJ1-2, with 12 bases identical to TRBD1. After removal of 2 bases from V and 8 bases from J, the junction contained 1 base not matched to a gene. Per the germline V gene, CDR1 is SGHDT and CDR2 is YYEEEE. The CDR3 is 13 residues long. CDR3 in DNA: TGTGCCAGCAGCTTTGGGACAGGGGGCGGCTACACCTTC. This sequence encodes CASSFGTGGGYTF.

This clone was found a few times. The chain employs TRBV5-1 and TRBJ2-3; 7 bases line up with TRBD1. The CDR3 is 16 residues long. The trim removed 3 bases at V and 2 bases at J, leaving 9 bases unmatched. Germline lookup yields CDR1 SGHRS and CDR2 YFSETQ. Here the CDR3 DNA reads TGCGCCAGCAGCTCAGCCCGGGACAGTTACACAGATACGCAGTATTTT. It is translated as CASSSARDSYTDTQYF. The full variable domain, with the rest looked up from reference TRBV5-1 and TRBJ2-3, is KAGVTQTPRYLIKTRGQQVTLSCSPISGHRSVSWYQQTPGQGLQFLFEYFSETQRNKGNFPGRFSGRQFSNSRSEMNVSTLELGDSALYLCASSSARDSYTDTQYFGPGTRLTVL.

This clone appeared a few times. J is TRBJ1-1 and V is TRBV29-1; 8 bases are shared with TRBD1. Germline V gene data show CDR1 as SQVTM and CDR2 as ANQGSEA. Losses at the gene ends were 2 bases for V and 4 bases for J; bases not matched to a gene: 3. CDR3 length: 13 residues. In nucleotides, the CDR3 is TGCAGCGTTGAATACAGGGGGGCCACTGAAGCTTTCTTT. Translating it yields CSVEYRGATEAFF.

This chain joins TRBV5-4 and TRBJ1-1; D might be TRBD1 (5 bases). Trimming left V 4 bases short and J 6 bases short, with 13 bases between. Germline V gives CDR1 SGHNT, CDR2 YYREEE (reference sequence). The CDR3 has 13 residues. CDR3 sequence: CASSRSGAAEAFF. CDR3 DNA: TGTGCCAGCAGCCGCAGTGGGGCCGCTGAAGCTTTCTTT.

V gene TRBV6-1 combines with J gene TRBJ2-1; the D is unclear. V was cut by 3 bases and J by 1 base, with 10 bases left in between. The germline V gene encodes CDR1 MNHNS and CDR2 SASEGT. The CDR3 is made up of 15 amino acids. CDR3 nucleotide sequence: TGTGCCAGCAGTGAGGTACTTGAGTCCTACAATGAGCAGTTCTTC. Translated, it gives CASSEVLESYNEQFF.

This clone occurred once. This chain joins TRBV4-1 and TRBJ2-1; 7 bases map to TRBD2. V was clipped by 0 bases and J by 10 bases; unmatched bases: 9. Germline CDR1 MGHRA, CDR2 YSYEKL. The CDR3 spans 15 residues. DNA for the CDR3: TGCGCCAGCAGCCAAGAAGGGCTAGCGGCAACGGAGCAGTTCTTC. Protein: CASSQEGLAATEQFF.

CDR3 in DNA: TGTGCCAGCTCAGTTTACCGATTCAACACTGAAGCTTTCTTT. As protein: CASSVYRFNTEAFF. The chain is built from TRBV27 and TRBJ1-1; D remains ambiguous. Germline values: CDR1 MNHEY, CDR2 SMNVEV (reference sequence). The length of the CDR3 is 14 residues. With 8 bases removed from V and 2 bases from J, the gap between germline ends came to 15 bases.

This chain links TRBV11-2 with TRBJ1-2; 9 nucleotides align to TRBD1. There are 15 residues in the CDR3. CDR1 is SGHAT, CDR2 FQNNGV, per germline. Losses at the gene ends were 5 bases for V and 8 bases for J; bases not matched to a gene: 12. The CDR3 DNA reads as TGTGCCAGCAGCCCCTCGGGACAGGGTTTTGAGGGCTACACCTTC. This codes for CASSPSGQGFEGYTF.

V usage is TRBV4-1 and J usage is TRBJ2-3; TRBD2 agrees at 7 bases. The CDR3 consists of 17 residues. After removal of 0 bases from V and 3 bases from J, the junction contained 9 bases not matched to a gene. CDR1 and CDR2 from the germline V gene are MGHRA and YSYEKL. CDR3 amino acids: CASSQDGRGSPTDTQYF. The CDR3 DNA reads TGCGCCAGCAGCCAAGACGGGCGGGGGAGCCCTACAGATACGCAGTATTTT.

V gene TRBV4-1 combines with J gene TRBJ2-7, with 7 bases lining up with TRBD1. V dropped 3 bases and J dropped 5; count of bases not matched to a gene: 10. The germline V gene has CDR1 MGHRA and CDR2 YSYEKL. The CDR3 has 15 amino acids. CDR3: CASSHRDRSLHEQYF. In nucleotides, the CDR3 is TGCGCCAGCAGCCATAGGGACAGAAGTCTGCACGAGCAGTACTTC.

This chain joins TRBV19 and TRBJ1-2; 7 bases agree with TRBD1. The CDR3 is 12 residues long. V was pared by 10 bases and J by 8 bases, with 10 bases of the junction left unmatched. Germline loops: CDR1 LNHDA, CDR2 SQIVND (reference sequence). This CDR3 is CATLAGGQGYTF. CDR3 sequence (DNA): TGTGCCACCCTGGCAGGGGGTCAGGGCTACACCTTC.

The V and J genes are TRBV5-1 and TRBJ2-1, with 11 bases fitting TRBD2. With 0 bases clipped from V and 0 bases from J, the junction kept 5 bases outside the gene matches. The CDR3 is 18 residues long. Germline lookup yields CDR1 SGHRS and CDR2 YFSETQ. The CDR3 region has the DNA TGCGCCAGCAGCTTGGCTCTAGCGGGGGGATACTCCTACAATGAGCAGTTCTTC. It codes for CASSLALAGGYSYNEQFF.

The V call is TRBV2, the J call TRBJ2-7, with TRBD1 matching over 9 bases. Per germline, CDR1 SNHLY and CDR2 FYNNEI. The CDR3 runs to 13 residues. V dropped 9 bases and J dropped 0; count of bases not matched to a gene: 3. The CDR3 region has the DNA TGTGCCAGGGGGACAGGGAGCTCCTACGAGCAGTACTTC. It specifies CARGTGSSYEQYF.

This clone came up once. The V and J genes are TRBV14 and TRBJ2-5, with 7 bases aligning to TRBD2. The CDR3 runs 15 residues. V lost 1 base, J lost 4 bases, and 6 bases stayed unmatched. CDR1 SGHDN and CDR2 FVKESK come from the germline V gene. The CDR3 DNA is TGTGCCAGCAGCCAAGGAGCGGGGCGCGGAGAGACCCAGTACTTC. Protein: CASSQGAGRGETQYF.

The chain joins TRBV5-1 to TRBJ1-3, with 10 bases matching TRBD1. V shed 4 bases and J 0 bases; nucleotides not matched to a gene: 4. The CDR3 loop spans 16 amino acids. The germline V gene encodes CDR1 SGHRS and CDR2 YFSETQ. The CDR3 loop is CASSAGQGISGNTIYF. In DNA form, the CDR3 reads TGCGCCAGCAGCGCGGGACAGGGGATCTCTGGAAACACCATATATTTT.

The rearrangement uses TRBV9 and TRBJ1-2; 7 bases are shared with TRBD1. The CDR3 is 16 residues long. V trimming: 3 bases; J trimming: 3 bases; junction bases outside the gene matches: 11. Per germline, CDR1 SGDLS and CDR2 YYNGEE. The CDR3 reads CASSGLRTGGDYGYTF. CDR3 nucleotides: TGTGCCAGCAGCGGATTGAGGACAGGTGGGGACTATGGCTACACCTTC.

This rearrangement joins TRBV11-2 to TRBJ2-7, with D perhaps matching TRBD2 (5 bases). Germline V gene sequence: CDR1 SGHAT, CDR2 FQNNGV. CDR3 length: 11 residues. V was clipped by 1 base and J by 7 bases, with 5 bases between them. CDR3: CASSLGREQYF. The CDR3 DNA reads TGTGCCAGCAGCTTAGGGAGGGAGCAGTACTTC.

The V gene is TRBV25-1, the J gene TRBJ2-1; possible D gene TRBD1, 6 bases. Germline V gene lookup returns CDR1 MGHDK and CDR2 SYGVNS. The V and J ends lost 6 bases and 4 bases respectively, with 22 bases between them. The CDR3 length is 17 residues. CDR3 bases: TGTGCCAGCAGACTACAGGGTTTCGGCCCGGGTTACAATGAGCAGTTCTTC. Residues: CASRLQGFGPGYNEQFF. Looking up the rest from reference TRBV25-1 and TRBJ2-1 gives the full variable domain: EADIYQTPRYLVIGTGKKITLECSQTMGHDKMYWYQQDPGMELHLIHYSYGVNSTEKGDLSSESTVSRIRTEHFPLTLESARPSHTSQYLCASRLQGFGPGYNEQFFGPGTRLTVL.

This clone occurred a few times. The chain recombines TRBV4-1 with TRBJ2-7, with 8 nucleotides matching TRBD2. The ends lost 0 bases at V and 3 bases at J; junction bases unmatched: 4. Looked up from germline, CDR1 is MGHRA and CDR2 is YSYEKL. The CDR3 contains 15 residues. The CDR3: CASSQDAGGFYEQYF. CDR3 sequence (DNA): TGCGCCAGCAGCCAAGATGCGGGGGGTTTCTACGAGCAGTACTTC.

The chain joins TRBV5-8 to TRBJ2-5, with 8 bases fitting TRBD1. TRBJ2-7 matches the DNA end more closely, so the J call is doubtful. Germline V gene sequence: CDR1 SGHTS, CDR2 YDEGEE. The CDR3 runs 15 residues. The CDR3 DNA reads as TGTGCCAGCAGCTCGGACAGGGTTCAGTACTACGAGCAGTACTTC. It specifies CASSSDRVQYYEQYF.

The chain links TRBV10-3 to TRBJ1-4; D is uncertain. The CDR3 loop spans 13 amino acids. Per the germline V gene, CDR1 is ENHRY and CDR2 is SYGVKD. The V end was cut by 8 bases, the J end by 0 bases, with 7 bases between. DNA for the CDR3: TGTGCCATCGCGGCAGCAACTAATGAAAAACTGTTTTTT. Protein sequence: CAIAAATNEKLFF.